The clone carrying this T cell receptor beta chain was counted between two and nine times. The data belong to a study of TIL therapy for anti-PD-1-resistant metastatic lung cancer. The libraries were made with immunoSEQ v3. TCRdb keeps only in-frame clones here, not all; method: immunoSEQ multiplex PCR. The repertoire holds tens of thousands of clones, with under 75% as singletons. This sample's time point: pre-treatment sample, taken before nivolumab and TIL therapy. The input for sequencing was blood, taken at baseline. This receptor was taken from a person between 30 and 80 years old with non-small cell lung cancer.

CDR3 residues: CASSLDSPMNTEAFF. Written as DNA, the CDR3 is TGCGCCAGCAGCTTGGACAGTCCCATGAACACTGAAGCTTTCTTT. The chain couples TRBV5-1 to TRBJ1-1; no reliable D call. V was trimmed by 0 bases and J by 0 bases, leaving 9 bases between them. In germline, CDR1 is SGHRS, CDR2 YFSETQ. The length of the CDR3 is 15 residues.